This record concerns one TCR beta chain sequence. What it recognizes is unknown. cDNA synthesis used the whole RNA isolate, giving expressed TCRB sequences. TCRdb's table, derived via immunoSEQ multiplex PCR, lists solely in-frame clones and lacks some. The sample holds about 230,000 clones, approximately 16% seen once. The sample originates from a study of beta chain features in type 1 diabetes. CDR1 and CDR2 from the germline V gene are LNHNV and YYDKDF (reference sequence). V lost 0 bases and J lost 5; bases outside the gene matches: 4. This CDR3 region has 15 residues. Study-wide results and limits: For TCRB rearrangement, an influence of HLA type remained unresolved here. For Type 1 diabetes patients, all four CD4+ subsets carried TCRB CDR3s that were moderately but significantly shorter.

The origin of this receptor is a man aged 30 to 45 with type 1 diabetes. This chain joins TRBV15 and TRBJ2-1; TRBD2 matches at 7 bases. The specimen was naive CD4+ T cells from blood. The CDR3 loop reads CATSRDKSGNNEQFF. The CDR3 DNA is TGTGCCACCAGCAGAGATAAAAGCGGGAACAATGAGCAGTTCTTC.